Each of the 2 T cell receptor beta chains below was sequenced from the same sample in a study of T cells in Graves' hyperthyroidism and ophthalmopathy. Authors of the study amplified TCR beta CDR3 regions from RNA transcripts. HTBI primers were used for first-round RT-PCR of the TCR CDR3. TCRdb called the multiplex PCR reads again in MiXCR, with one record for every CDR3 protein. This sample has roughly 660,000 distinct CDR3 sequences; roughly a sixth occur once, and the top ten carry 15% to 18%. Sequencing input: blood. All receptors derive from a man aged 50 to 60 with Graves' hyperthyroidism.

The chain couples TRBV3-1 to TRBJ2-2; D not certain. Germline CDR1 reads LGHDT; CDR2 reads YNNKEL (reference sequence). CDR3 length equals 12 residues. With 5 bases removed from V and 7 bases from J, the gap between germline ends came to 8 bases. The DNA for the CDR3 is TGTGCCAGCAGCTCGGTAGGCGGGGAGCTGTTTTTT. This codes for CASSSVGGELFF.

This chain connects TRBV5-1 to TRBJ2-7; TRBD1 aligns across 7 bases. The CDR3 is 15 amino acids. V lost 0 bases, J lost 2 bases, and 5 bases stayed unmatched. In germline, CDR1 is SGHRS, CDR2 YFSETQ. Written as DNA, the CDR3 is TGCGCCAGCAGCTTGGATGGGACAGAGCCCTACGAGCAGTACTTC. Translation gives CASSLDGTEPYEQYF.